A selection of T cell receptor beta chains follows, all from one sample in a study of beta chain features in type 1 diabetes. The assay was immunoSEQ multiplex PCR, and TCRdb's table has in-frame clones only and misses some. The sample lists hundreds of thousands of clones, about 17% occurring once. The sequenced material came from naive CD4+ T cells from blood. Receptors originate from a woman under 30 in good health. CDR3s include the opening cysteine and the closing phenylalanine or tryptophan. The order of the fields is clone size, D gene, J gene, V gene, CDR3 DNA, CDR3 protein. A D gene is named only where the DNA matches it firmly. Clone sizes are given selectively: once, few, many, or a class where the clone is expanded.

NA NA TRBJ2-3 TRBV10-3 TGTGCCATCAGTGGGGCCAGTACAGATACGCAGTATTTT CAISGASTDTQYF
few NA TRBJ2-5 TRBV7-2 TGTGCCAGCAGCTTACGGAGGTCCCAGGAGACCCAGTACTTC CASSLRRSQETQYF
NA NA TRBJ1-1 TRBV19 TGTGCCAGTAGACTCCCCGGGACGGTGGAAGCTTTCTTT CASRLPGTVEAFF
NA TRBD1 TRBJ2-7 TRBV7-6 TGTGCCAGCACCTCCGGGACAGGCAGCTACGAGCAGTACTTC CASTSGTGSYEQYF
few TRBD2 TRBJ2-2 TRBV10-3 TGTGCCTCCGGACTAGCGGAGAACACCGGGGAGCTGTTTTTT CASGLAENTGELFF
few TRBD1 TRBJ1-5 TRBV4-2 TGTGCCAGCAGCAGAAGCGACAGGGGCGGGAATCAGCCCCAGCATTTT CASSRSDRGGNQPQHF
NA NA TRBJ1-2 TRBV28 TGTGCCAGCAGTTTATTGCTCCAGGGCTACACCTTC CASSLLLQGYTF
NA NA TRBJ1-6 TRBV25-1 TGTGCCAGCAGTGAACACGGGGACTCTTCACCCCTCCACTTT CASSEHGDSSPLHF
few TRBD2 TRBJ2-7 TRBV7-9 TGTGCCAGCAGCGTCCGTATCGGGGGGTCCTACGAGCAGTACTTC CASSVRIGGSYEQYF
NA NA TRBJ2-1 TRBV9 TGTGCCAGCAGCTCACAAACGTCTACCACCTACAATGAGCAGTTCTTC CASSSQTSTTYNEQFF
NA NA TRBJ2-3 TRBV7-9 TGTGCCAGCAGCTTTGACGGAACCTATCTGCTGTATTTT CASSFDGTYLLYF
few TRBD1 TRBJ2-1 TRBV7-3 TGTGCCAGCAGCCAAGGGACAGGGATACGTAATGAGCAGTTCTTC CASSQGTGIRNEQFF
few TRBD2 TRBJ2-7 TRBV7-8 TGTGCCAGCAGCTTAGGCGGTTCTAGCGGCGCGGAGCAGTACTTC CASSLGGSSGAEQYF
few NA TRBJ1-4 TRBV5-8 TGTGCCAGCAGCCTCCGATCCGGGGTTGAAAAACTGTTTTTT CASSLRSGVEKLFF
NA NA TRBJ1-3 TRBV7-9 TGTGCCAGCAGCTTAAACGCTGGAAACACCATATATTTT CASSLNAGNTIYF
NA NA TRBJ2-1 TRBV7-2 TGTGCCAGCAGCTTGCCAAGTCATGAGCAGTTCTTC CASSLPSHEQFF
few TRBD1 TRBJ2-1 TRBV28 TGTGCCAGCAAGGGACAGGGGACAGATGAGCAGTTCTTC CASKGQGTDEQFF
NA TRBD1 TRBJ2-6 TRBV7-3 TGTGCCAGCAGCCCCCGGGGGACAGGGGGCGCGCGGGGGGCCAACGTCCTGACTTTC CASSPRGTGGARGANVLTF
few NA TRBJ2-5 TRBV7-3 TGTGCCAGCAGCTTAGGGACTGGGGAGACCCAGTACTTC CASSLGTGETQYF
NA NA TRBJ2-4 TRBV28 TGTGCCAGTCTGACTGGGGGGACCAAAAACATTCAGTACTTC CASLTGGTKNIQYF
few TRBD1 TRBJ2-1 TRBV9 TGTGCCAGCAGCGTAGACCCAGGACAGGCCGGGGTATCCTACAATGAGCAGTTCTTC CASSVDPGQAGVSYNEQFF
few NA TRBJ2-1 TRBV5-4 TGTGCCAGCAGCACGGAACTAGACAATGAGCAGTTCTTC CASSTELDNEQFF
few NA TRBJ2-1 TRBV4-2 TGTGCCAGCAGCCAAGAATTGAGGGGATACAATGAGCAGTTCTTC CASSQELRGYNEQFF
few TRBD1 TRBJ2-1 TRBV4-3 TGCGCCAGCAGCCAAAGACAGGGTTCGATCGATGAGCAGTTCTTC CASSQRQGSIDEQFF
NA TRBD1 TRBJ1-2 TRBV27 TGTGCCAGCAGTCCGACAGGGCTCTATGGCTACACCTTC CASSPTGLYGYTF
NA NA TRBJ2-7 TRBV7-2 TGTGCCAGCACCTTAACGACTGGCTTCTACGAGCAGTACTTC CASTLTTGFYEQYF
few NA TRBJ2-5 TRBV7-3 TGTGCCAGCAGCTTAAGACCGTTCGGAGAGACCCAGTACTTC CASSLRPFGETQYF
NA TRBD1 TRBJ2-1 TRBV28 TGTGCCAGCTCCGTGACAGGGCGGTACAATGAGCAGTTCTTC CASSVTGRYNEQFF
few NA TRBJ2-1 TRBV28 TGTGCCAGCAGTTTTTGGACGGAGGGTCGGGGAAAGAGCTCCTACAATGAGCAGTTCTTC CASSFWTEGRGKSSYNEQFF
NA TRBD2 TRBJ2-2 TRBV9 TGTGCCAGCAGCGTGACTAGCGGGAACACCGGGGAGCTGTTTTTT CASSVTSGNTGELFF
few TRBD1 TRBJ2-7 TRBV19 TGTGCCAGTAGTAGGACCGGGACAGGCTCCTACGAGCAGTACTTC CASSRTGTGSYEQYF
few NA TRBJ2-1 TRBV7-2 TGTGCCAGCAGCTTCCTAGGGTCCTACAATGAGCAGTTCTTC CASSFLGSYNEQFF
NA NA TRBJ2-5 TRBV7-4 TGTGCCAGCAGCTTTGCCCCGGTGGCGGTGAAGGAGACCCAGTACTTC CASSFAPVAVKETQYF
NA NA TRBJ1-5 TRBV7-9 TGTGCCACACGGCGAGGCGATCAGCCCCAGCATTTT CATRRGDQPQHF
few NA TRBJ2-7 TRBV6-5 TGTGCCAGCAGTCGGACAGCCTCCTACGAGCAGTACTTC CASSRTASYEQYF
few TRBD1 TRBJ1-3 TRBV7-2 TGTGCCAGCAGCTTGACAGGGGCGGGAAACACCATATATTTT CASSLTGAGNTIYF
NA TRBD2 TRBJ2-1 TRBV19 TGTGCCAGTAGGGCCCGAGGACTAGCGGATTACAATGAGCAGTTCTTC CASRARGLADYNEQFF
few NA TRBJ2-1 TRBV4-3 TGCGCCAGCAGCCATGGCTTGGCTAATGAGCAGTTCTTC CASSHGLANEQFF
few TRBD2 TRBJ2-1 TRBV29-1 TGCAGCGTTGTGGTGACTAGCGGGAGATGGAATGAGCAGTTCTTC CSVVVTSGRWNEQFF
NA NA TRBJ2-3 TRBV11-2 TGTGCCAGCAGCCTCAGATTTGGGAACACAGATACGCAGTATTTT CASSLRFGNTDTQYF
NA NA TRBJ1-1 TRBV19 TGTGCCAGTAGTCCTCAATCGGGATACTCTGAAGCTTTCTTT CASSPQSGYSEAFF
NA NA TRBJ2-5 TRBV10-3 TGTGCCGTCTCCGGGACCCAAGAGACCCAGTACTTC CAVSGTQETQYF
NA NA TRBJ2-1 TRBV4-1 TGCGCCAGCAGCCCCCGGGTAGCGGCCAATGAGCAGTTCTTC CASSPRVAANEQFF
NA TRBD1 TRBJ2-2 TRBV7-9 TGTGCCAGCAGCTTCCGACAGGGTTGGCCCACCGGGGAGCTGTTTTTT CASSFRQGWPTGELFF
NA TRBD1 TRBJ2-5 TRBV28 TGTGCCAGCAGTCGACAGGGGGCAATGACCCAGTACTTC CASSRQGAMTQYF
few NA TRBJ2-1 TRBV19 TGTGCCAGTAACGGGGTGGCGAATGAGCAGTTCTTC CASNGVANEQFF
few TRBD2 TRBJ2-5 TRBV10-3 TGTGCCATCAGTGGGACTAGCGGGGGTGGATTAGAGACCCAGTACTTC CAISGTSGGGLETQYF
NA NA TRBJ1-1 TRBV7-7 TGTGCTAGCACCAGGGAAACGACACTTGAAGCTTTCTTT CASTRETTLEAFF
NA NA TRBJ2-1 TRBV5-4 TGTGCCAGCAGCCCCAGGACTGTCTACAATGAGCAGTTCTTC CASSPRTVYNEQFF
few NA TRBJ2-7 TRBV4-2 TGTGCCAGCAGCCAAGACAGATCCTACGAGCAGTACTTC CASSQDRSYEQYF
NA TRBD2 TRBJ2-1 TRBV7-9 TGTGCCAGCAGCTGGGCGGGAGGGGCCTACAATGAGCAGTTCTTC CASSWAGGAYNEQFF
few NA TRBJ1-5 TRBV28 TGTGCCACCTGTCGTTCGGGAAGGAGCAATCAGCCCCAGCATTTT CATCRSGRSNQPQHF
few TRBD1 TRBJ2-7 TRBV7-3 TGTGCCAGCAGCATGGCCGGGACAGGGGGTCCTGGCGAGCAGTACTTC CASSMAGTGGPGEQYF
few TRBD2 TRBJ2-1 TRBV7-8 TGTGCCAGCAGCACGCGGGAGCTCCTACACAATGAGCAGTTCTTC CASSTRELLHNEQFF
NA NA TRBJ2-6 TRBV5-1 TGCGCCAGCAGCCCTCGCACAGGCGAGTTCTCTGGGGCCAACGTCCTGACTTTC CASSPRTGEFSGANVLTF
NA NA TRBJ1-3 TRBV7-9 TGTGCCAGCAGCTTAGGCGCGGCAGCCGGAAACACCATATATTTT CASSLGAAAGNTIYF
NA NA TRBJ2-5 TRBV5-6 TGTGCCAGCAGCTTGGCGGCTGGAGAGACCCAGTACTTC CASSLAAGETQYF
NA NA TRBJ2-3 TRBV14 TGTGCCAGCAGCCAATTTTGGGGGGACGGCACAGATACGCAGTATTTT CASSQFWGDGTDTQYF
few NA TRBJ1-2 TRBV20-1 TGCAGTGCCAGGGAGAACTATGGCTACACCTTC CSARENYGYTF